The TCR beta chain under discussion was sequenced for a study of cytomegalovirus exposure and HLA in healthy donors. Whole-study findings and limits: It was found in a later analysis that first-cohort TCR clusters tended to co-occur in the 100 to 150 validation repertoires. The study recorded 150 to 200 TCR beta chains that were cytomegalovirus-associated. Most TCR sequences were uncommon, yet certain public TCRs appeared in many donors.

The donors were members of the validation cohort, which comprised 120 subjects and was separate from the first cohort of 666 subjects. Comments on this clone: Antigen unknown.

Method: immunoSEQ multiplex PCR; TCRdb's copy keeps in-frame clones and lacks some. Of 250,000 to 400,000 clones detected, 88% appear once; the ten largest clones hold around 0.88%. V lost 0 bases, J lost 3 bases, and 7 bases stayed unmatched. The CDR3 totals 16 residues. The germline gives CDR1 SGHTA, CDR2 FQGNSA. Sequencing was done on a sample of PBMCs. The sequence was obtained from a man in his thirties or forties in good health and CMV-seronegative. V and J are TRBV7-2 and TRBJ2-5; 7 bases are a match to TRBD2. The CDR3 here is CASSLAVGRVEETQYF. As DNA, the CDR3 is TGTGCCAGCAGCTTAGCGGTAGGGAGGGTGGAAGAGACCCAGTACTTC.